This T cell receptor (beta chain) was recovered during a study of blood T cell repertoires in COVID-19. Study context: There were acute and convalescent COVID-19 samples, and they came from the United States, Italy and Spain. T cells, B-cell-depleted T cells, or PBMCs provided the cDNA or gDNA that served as material.

This CDR3 has 14 amino acids. Trimming cost V 10 bases and J 0 bases; bases outside gene matches: 5. Germline CDR1 reads LNHDA; CDR2 reads SQIVND (reference sequence). This clone turned up a few times. As originally analysed: Amplification with reference gene primers provided the estimates of nucleated cell counts. Clones were sequenced by immunoSEQ multiplex PCR, and TCRdb holds only the in-frame ones, with some missing. That table gives V, J and clone size, and the DNA gave D and trimming. The sample has approximately 470,000 clones, approximately 85% seen once. Sequencing used peripheral blood. The source of this sequence is a human donor in a cohort sampled during active COVID-19. The chain joins TRBV19 to TRBJ2-7, with 11 bases aligning to TRBD2. CDR3 bases: TGTGCCACCACTAGCGGGAGAAACTCCTACGAGCAGTACTTC. Translation: CATTSGRNSYEQYF.